This T cell receptor (beta chain) comes out of a study of spatial heterogeneity in lung cancer (dated by TCRdb to about 2019). Turning to the overall study: Beta-chain transcripts were consistently detected in greater numbers than alpha-chain transcripts, which likely reflects a higher abundance of beta-chain transcripts. In the raw uncorrected reads, each unique combination of TCR and UMI appeared more than ten times on average. The study quantitatively compared TCR alpha and beta repertoires across multiple tumor regions, matched nontumor lung and blood in non-small cell lung cancer. At surgery, both alpha and beta chains were TCR-sequenced in over 200 tumor regions, roughly 64 matched nontumor lung samples and a few dozen PBMC samples. In tumor regions, TCR transcript counts showed a strong correlation with a T cell transcriptional module score from matched bulk RNA-seq. The study linked features of the TCR repertoire to counts of nonsynonymous mutations, which were determined by whole-exome sequencing of tumor tissue.

Preparation of the library involved 5' RACE. TCRdb shows the sequencer as NextSeq 500. To allow correction of PCR and sequencing errors, the TCR library protocol tagged every TCR cDNA molecule with a unique molecular identifier. For the original study's pipeline: TCR identification, UMI-based error correction and CDR3 extraction were performed with Decombinator tools. Expanded TCRs were defined as those above a frequency of 2 per 1,000, corresponding to the top 1% of the tumor frequency distribution. Expanded tumor TCRs were classed as regional if statistically deemed absent (corrected P<0.05) from at least one tumor region, otherwise ubiquitous. Renyi diversity was computed with the R vegan package after each repertoire had been subsampled 100 times to 5,000 TCRs. CDR3 similarity networks were constructed using string-kernel similarity of amino acid triplets, with links drawn between CDR3s whose pairwise similarity was above 0.82. The public reads were reanalyzed by TCRdb: fastp trimming at Q25, MiXCR alignment, in-frame beta chains only. Each entry merges the rows of one CDR3 protein and shows their most common DNA and genes. The V and J calls here are based on TCRdb, not the publication. For this sample the table gives about 100,000 distinct CDR3 sequences, of which 3.5% to 5% were detected only once. The ten largest clones capture around 20% of the sample.

Overall results and qualifications from the work: The count of ubiquitous expanded TCRs correlated with the count of ubiquitous nonsynonymous mutations, and the count of regional expanded TCRs correlated with the count of regional nonsynonymous mutations. The tumor nonsynonymous mutation count correlated with the number of expanded intratumoral alpha and beta TCRs. Confirming at a functional level the hypothesis that regional TCRs recognize regional mutations was considered to require additional single-cell paired TCR alpha and beta sequencing. Estimated TCR-seq coverage of tumor T cells was only roughly 7% for alpha chains and roughly 12% for beta chains.

The time point label, as the study defines it: sample taken at primary tumor resection. Samples were obtained from approximately 72 patients with early-stage, untreated non-small cell lung cancer from the lung TRACERx cohort. Whole RNA extracted from tumor and nontumor lung tissue, or from cryopreserved PBMC samples, was used for TCR sequencing without cell sorting. Only patients with enough RNA available from two or more tumor regions were chosen for TCR sequencing. Tumor and adjacent nontumor lung specimens were reviewed by a lung pathologist before selection. From cysteine to phenylalanine, the CDR3 is 16 amino acids long. The sequence is cut down to CDR3 DNA, 48 bases in frame from base 1. From V the trimming removes 2 bases and from J it removes 2 bases, while the gene matches leave 6 bases of the junction unaccounted for. The germline V gene sets CDR1 to SNHLY and CDR2 to FYNNEI. At least ten counts were recorded for this clonotype. Its antigen remains unidentified. The record has no base qualities; no much larger clone is one base away.

The TCR sequence derives from a male donor with early-stage non-small cell lung cancer. This chain is built from TRBV2 and TRBJ1-5; TRBD1 lines up with 7 middle nucleotides. The specimen was lung tumor tissue, collected at surgery. The DNA sequence is given as TGTGCCAGCAGTGAACCGACAGGGTCCGGCAATCAGCCCCAGCATTTT. This is translated as CASSEPTGSGNQPQHF.